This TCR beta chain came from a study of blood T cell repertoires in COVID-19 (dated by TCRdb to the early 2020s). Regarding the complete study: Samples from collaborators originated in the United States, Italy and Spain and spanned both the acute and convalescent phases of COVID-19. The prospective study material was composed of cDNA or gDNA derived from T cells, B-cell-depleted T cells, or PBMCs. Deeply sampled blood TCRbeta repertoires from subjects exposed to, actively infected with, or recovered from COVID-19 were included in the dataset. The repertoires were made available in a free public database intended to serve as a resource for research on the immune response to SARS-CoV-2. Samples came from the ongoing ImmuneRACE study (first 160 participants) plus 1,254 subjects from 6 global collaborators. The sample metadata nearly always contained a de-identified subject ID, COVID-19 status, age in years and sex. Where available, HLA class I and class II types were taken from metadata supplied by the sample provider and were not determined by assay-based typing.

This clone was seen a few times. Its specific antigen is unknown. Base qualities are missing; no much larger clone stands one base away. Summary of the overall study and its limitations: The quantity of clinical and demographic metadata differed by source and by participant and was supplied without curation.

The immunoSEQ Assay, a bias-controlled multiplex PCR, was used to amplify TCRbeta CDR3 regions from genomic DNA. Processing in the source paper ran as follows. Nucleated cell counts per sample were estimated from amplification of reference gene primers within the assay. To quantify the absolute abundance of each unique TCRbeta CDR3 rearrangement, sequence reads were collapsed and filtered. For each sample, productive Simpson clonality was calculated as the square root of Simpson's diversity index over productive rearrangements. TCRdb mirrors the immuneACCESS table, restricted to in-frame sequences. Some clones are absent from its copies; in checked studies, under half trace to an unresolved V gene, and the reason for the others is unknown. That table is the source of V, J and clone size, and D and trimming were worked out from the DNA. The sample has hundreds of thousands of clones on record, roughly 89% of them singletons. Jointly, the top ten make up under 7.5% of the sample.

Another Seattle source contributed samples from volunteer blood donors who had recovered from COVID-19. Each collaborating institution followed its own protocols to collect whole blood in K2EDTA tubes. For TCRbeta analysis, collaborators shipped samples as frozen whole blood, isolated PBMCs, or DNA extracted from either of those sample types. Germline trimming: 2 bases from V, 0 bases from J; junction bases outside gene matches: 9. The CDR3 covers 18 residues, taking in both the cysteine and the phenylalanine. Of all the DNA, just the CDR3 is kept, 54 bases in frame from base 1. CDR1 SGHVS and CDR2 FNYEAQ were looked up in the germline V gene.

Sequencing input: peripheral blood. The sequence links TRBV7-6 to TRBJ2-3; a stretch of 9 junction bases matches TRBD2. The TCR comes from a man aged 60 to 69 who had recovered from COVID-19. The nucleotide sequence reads TGTGCCAGCAGCTTACAGCCTAGCGGGGCCCAAAGCACAGATACGCAGTATTTT. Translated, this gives CASSLQPSGAQSTDTQYF.